A selection of T cell receptor beta chains follows, all from one sample in a study of cytomegalovirus exposure and HLA in healthy donors. Clones were read by immunoSEQ multiplex PCR, and TCRdb kept only the in-frame ones, dropping some. The table records 100,000 to 150,000 clones, 74% of them present only once. Sequencing was carried out using PBMCs. These receptors originate from a woman between 50 and 59 years old in good health and CMV-seropositive. CDR3s include the opening cysteine and the closing phenylalanine or tryptophan. The D gene is left open where the match is weak. Size values are once, few and many counts, or a class for expanded clones, and some rows have none.

d_gene: -
j_gene: TRBJ2-2
v_gene: TRBV11-3
abundance: -
CDR3nt: TGTGCCAGCAGCACAGCCGGGACAATGAACACCGGGGAGCTGTTTTTT
CDR3aa: CASSTAGTMNTGELFF

d_gene: TRBD2
j_gene: TRBJ2-7
v_gene: TRBV5-6
abundance: -
CDR3nt: TGTGCCAGCAGATTCAGCGGGGGGGGAACCTACGAGCAGTACTTC
CDR3aa: CASRFSGGGTYEQYF

d_gene: TRBD1
j_gene: TRBJ2-7
v_gene: TRBV23-1
abundance: -
CDR3nt: TGCGCCAGCTTACCGACAGGGGCTTCTGGCGAGCAGTACTTC
CDR3aa: CASLPTGASGEQYF

d_gene: TRBD1
j_gene: TRBJ2-7
v_gene: TRBV10-3
abundance: -
CDR3nt: TGTGCCATCAGTGGAGGGACAGGGGTCTACGAGCAGTACTTC
CDR3aa: CAISGGTGVYEQYF

d_gene: TRBD1
j_gene: TRBJ2-1
v_gene: TRBV6-6
abundance: -
CDR3nt: TGTGCCAGCAGCCAGACAGGGGGTATTGAGCAGTTCTTC
CDR3aa: CASSQTGGIEQFF

d_gene: -
j_gene: TRBJ1-3
v_gene: TRBV19
abundance: few
CDR3nt: TGTGCCAGTAGTGATGGGGGCGCAACTGGAAACACCATATATTTT
CDR3aa: CASSDGGATGNTIYF

d_gene: -
j_gene: TRBJ2-3
v_gene: TRBV11-2
abundance: -
CDR3nt: TGTGCCAGCAACCTGGGCAGGAACACAGATACGCAGTATTTT
CDR3aa: CASNLGRNTDTQYF

d_gene: TRBD1
j_gene: TRBJ2-6
v_gene: TRBV6-1
abundance: -
CDR3nt: TGTGCCAGCAGTGCGGACCCCGACAGGGCTTTCAGGGGTGGGGCCAACGTCCTGACTTTC
CDR3aa: CASSADPDRAFRGGANVLTF

d_gene: TRBD1
j_gene: TRBJ2-1
v_gene: TRBV28
abundance: -
CDR3nt: TGTGCCAGCAACCCTTCGGACAGGTCGGGCAATGAGCAGTTCTTC
CDR3aa: CASNPSDRSGNEQFF

d_gene: TRBD1
j_gene: TRBJ1-2
v_gene: TRBV5-1
abundance: few
CDR3nt: TGCGCCAGCAGCTTGGCTCAGGGGGCGTATGGCTACACCTTC
CDR3aa: CASSLAQGAYGYTF

d_gene: -
j_gene: TRBJ2-5
v_gene: TRBV29-1
abundance: -
CDR3nt: TGCAGCATTGCCGGAGGGCAAGAGACCCAGTACTTC
CDR3aa: CSIAGGQETQYF

d_gene: -
j_gene: TRBJ2-7
v_gene: TRBV18
abundance: few
CDR3nt: TGTGCCAGCTCACCACAGAGGGATAAGTCGTGGGAGCAGTACTTC
CDR3aa: CASSPQRDKSWEQYF

d_gene: -
j_gene: TRBJ1-2
v_gene: TRBV5-1
abundance: -
CDR3nt: TGCGCCAGCAGGGGGCCAGCAGGCACTAACTATGGCTACACCTTC
CDR3aa: CASRGPAGTNYGYTF

d_gene: -
j_gene: TRBJ2-3
v_gene: TRBV10-2
abundance: -
CDR3nt: TGCGCCAGCAAGGGGGGGGGCACCACAGATACGCAGTATTTT
CDR3aa: CASKGGGTTDTQYF

d_gene: TRBD1
j_gene: TRBJ2-2
v_gene: TRBV7-2
abundance: -
CDR3nt: TGTGCCAGCAGCTTAGGACAGGGGGCGAACGGGGAGCTGTTTTTT
CDR3aa: CASSLGQGANGELFF

d_gene: TRBD1
j_gene: TRBJ1-5
v_gene: TRBV6-5
abundance: few
CDR3nt: TGTGCCAGCAGTTACTCTTACAGGGGGCATCAGCCCCAGCATTTT
CDR3aa: CASSYSYRGHQPQHF

d_gene: TRBD2
j_gene: TRBJ2-1
v_gene: TRBV2
abundance: few
CDR3nt: TGTGCCAGCAGCACCCTAGCGGGGGTTAATGAGCAGTTCTTC
CDR3aa: CASSTLAGVNEQFF

d_gene: TRBD1
j_gene: TRBJ2-2
v_gene: TRBV7-2
abundance: -
CDR3nt: TGTGCCAGCAGCTTATATGTACAGGGGTACGGCGGGGAGCTGTTTTTT
CDR3aa: CASSLYVQGYGGELFF

d_gene: -
j_gene: TRBJ2-7
v_gene: TRBV7-9
abundance: once
CDR3nt: TGTGCCAGCAGCTTCCGGGCTCCCAGGGGGGTACACGAGCAGTACTTC
CDR3aa: CASSFRAPRGVHEQYF

d_gene: TRBD1
j_gene: TRBJ2-7
v_gene: TRBV7-6
abundance: -
CDR3nt: TGTGCCAGCAGCAACCCGGGACAGAGCTCCTACGAGCAGTACTTC
CDR3aa: CASSNPGQSSYEQYF

d_gene: -
j_gene: TRBJ1-1
v_gene: TRBV13
abundance: -
CDR3nt: TGTGCCAGCACTCGGGGGAGTGGGACTGAAGCTTTCTTT
CDR3aa: CASTRGSGTEAFF

d_gene: -
j_gene: TRBJ2-3
v_gene: TRBV4-2
abundance: -
CDR3nt: TGTGCCAGCAGCCCTAGGGTAGGGGGGGCCGATTTAGATACGCAGTATTTT
CDR3aa: CASSPRVGGADLDTQYF

d_gene: TRBD1
j_gene: TRBJ1-5
v_gene: TRBV7-9
abundance: -
CDR3nt: TGTGCCAGCAGCTTAGCAGCGGGACAGGGATATAGCAATCAGCCCCAGCATTTT
CDR3aa: CASSLAAGQGYSNQPQHF

d_gene: TRBD1
j_gene: TRBJ1-6
v_gene: TRBV18
abundance: -
CDR3nt: TGTGCCAGCTCACCACCGGCGGGACAGGGGGGTTCACCCCTCCACTTT
CDR3aa: CASSPPAGQGGSPLHF

d_gene: -
j_gene: TRBJ2-7
v_gene: TRBV7-2
abundance: -
CDR3nt: TGTGCCAGCAGCTTCGTGTCCGGGCAGGGGCGCGAGCAGTACTTC
CDR3aa: CASSFVSGQGREQYF

d_gene: TRBD1
j_gene: TRBJ2-5
v_gene: TRBV9
abundance: -
CDR3nt: TGTGCCAGCAGCGTAGGGCTGGGACAGGGGGTGATAGAGACCCAGTACTTC
CDR3aa: CASSVGLGQGVIETQYF

d_gene: -
j_gene: TRBJ2-6
v_gene: TRBV7-9
abundance: -
CDR3nt: TGTGCCAGCAGCCTCCCCCGGGGTTTCGGGGCCAACGTCCTGACTTTC
CDR3aa: CASSLPRGFGANVLTF

d_gene: -
j_gene: TRBJ2-3
v_gene: TRBV4-3
abundance: few
CDR3nt: TGCGCCAGCAGCCGCCTGGAGGCAGATACGCAGTATTTT
CDR3aa: CASSRLEADTQYF